This TCR beta chain was identified during a study of post-analysis software for immune sequencing data. Study in general: As for disease course, relapsing-remitting, secondary progressive and progressive-relapsing multiple sclerosis were all included.

This CDR3 is built from 13 residues. Germline loops: CDR1 MNHNY, CDR2 SVGAGI (reference sequence). Study results and caveats: Relative to controls, patients with multiple sclerosis showed significantly lower normalized Chao1 diversity. Samples from one preparation batch, clustered by F measure, grouped strongly together. Five or six TRBV segments (TRBV5-6, TRBV5-1 and TRBV20-1 among them) occurred more frequently in patients than in controls.

cDNA libraries for TCR beta contained unique molecular identifiers. T cells numbering roughly 1 to 10 million yielded approximately 500,000 cDNA molecules. One entry per CDR3 protein, called by TCRdb with MiXCR from the PCR reads. Among hundreds of thousands of distinct CDR3 sequences listed, approximately 30% were seen once. A few counts support this clonotype. Its antigen is currently unknown. The germline gene is not matched at one end of the junction; a read error may be the cause. The chain carries TRBV6-6 and TRBJ2-3, with D perhaps TRBD1 (7 bases). Sequencing was performed on blood. This TCR was recovered from a girl aged 5 to 17 with multiple sclerosis. The CDR3, as DNA: TGTGCCGGCAGGGGGACTAGCACAGATACGCAGTATTTT. Its translation: CAGRGTSTDTQYF.